This TCR beta chain is from a study of shared clonotypes between healthy human individuals. The method was immunoSEQ multiplex PCR; TCRdb's version includes in-frame clones alone and lacks a portion of them. The sample has 1.5 million to 2.5 million clones, about 95% seen once; the top ten hold less than 1.5%. CD45RO-negative, CCR7-selected cells formed the naive CD8 fraction, which excluded terminally differentiated effector memory CD45RA+ cells. The clonotype was recovered from a man younger than 35 in good health. Sequenced: naive CD8+ T cells sorted from blood.

Here the CDR3 reads CAISPTGMDGYTF. The CDR3 DNA sequence: TGTGCCATCAGTCCGACAGGGATGGATGGCTACACCTTC. The rearrangement joins TRBV10-3 to TRBJ1-2, with TRBD1 identical over 7 bases. Losses at the gene ends were 5 bases for V and 6 bases for J; bases not matched to a gene: 6. Per the germline V gene, CDR1 is ENHRY and CDR2 is SYGVKD. CDR3 length equals 13 residues.